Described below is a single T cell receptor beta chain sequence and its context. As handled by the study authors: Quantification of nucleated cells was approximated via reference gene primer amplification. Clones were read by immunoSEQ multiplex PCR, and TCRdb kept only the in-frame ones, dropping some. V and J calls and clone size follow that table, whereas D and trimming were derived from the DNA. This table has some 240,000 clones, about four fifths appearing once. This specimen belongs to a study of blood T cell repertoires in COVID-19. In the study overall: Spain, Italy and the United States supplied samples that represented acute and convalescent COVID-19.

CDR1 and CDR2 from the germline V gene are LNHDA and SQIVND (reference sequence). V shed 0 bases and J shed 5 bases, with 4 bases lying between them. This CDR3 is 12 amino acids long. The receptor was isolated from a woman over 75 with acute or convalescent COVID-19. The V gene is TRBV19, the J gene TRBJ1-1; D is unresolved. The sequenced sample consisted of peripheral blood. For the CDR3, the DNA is TGTGCCAGTAGTATAGATCGGACTGAAGCTTTCTTT. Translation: CASSIDRTEAFF.